Each of the 2 T cell receptor beta chains below was sequenced from the same sample in a study of early T cells in non-severe SARS-CoV-2 infection. TCRdb re-derived calls from the 5' RACE reads in MiXCR, one entry per CDR3 protein. The sample holds tens of thousands of distinct CDR3 sequences, 5% to 6.5% seen once. Sequenced material: whole blood. All receptors derive from an adult who was a healthcare worker with PCR-confirmed SARS-CoV-2 infection or an uninfected control (not recorded which).

There are many counts of this clonotype. The genes are TRBV12-3 or TRBV12-4 and TRBJ1-5; D call uncertain. Trimming shortened V by 3 bases and J by 0 bases, and 9 bases separated the two germline ends. CDR3 length: 15 amino acids. The CDR3 sequence: CASSFGQHSNQPQHF. In DNA, the CDR3 is TGTGCCAGCAGTTTTGGCCAGCATAGCAATCAGCCCCAGCATTTT.

At least ten counts were recorded for this clonotype. The rearrangement links TRBV18 to TRBJ2-7; 9 bases are shared with TRBD1. The CDR3 is 14 residues long. CDR1 and CDR2 from the germline V gene are KGHSH and LQKENI. V gave up 3 bases and J gave up 1 base; unmatched junction bases: 1. In DNA, the CDR3 is TGTGCCAGCTCACCGACAGGGGGGTCCTACGAGCAGTACTTC. This encodes CASSPTGGSYEQYF.